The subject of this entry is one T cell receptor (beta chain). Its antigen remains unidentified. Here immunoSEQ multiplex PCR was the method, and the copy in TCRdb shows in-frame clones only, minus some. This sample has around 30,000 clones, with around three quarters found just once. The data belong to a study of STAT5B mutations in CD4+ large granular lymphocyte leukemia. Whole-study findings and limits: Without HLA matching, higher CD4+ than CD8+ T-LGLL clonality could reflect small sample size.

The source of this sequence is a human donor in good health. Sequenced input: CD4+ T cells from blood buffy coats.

CDR3 protein: CASSLDPDRGAFF. CDR3 coding DNA: TGTGCCAGCAGCTTAGACCCCGACAGGGGGGCTTTCTTT. The chain links TRBV11-2 to TRBJ1-1; TRBD1 matches at 9 bases. Trimming removed 0 bases from V and 11 bases from J; junction bases left unmatched: 4. Germline V CDR1 and CDR2: SGHAT, FQNNGV. CDR3 size: 13 residues.